The following is a T cell receptor (beta chain) sequence with its context. This record belongs to a study of blood T cell repertoires in COVID-19. Study details: Donors in the United States, Italy and Spain gave samples during acute or convalescent COVID-19.

How the authors handled the data: Cell counts per sample came from amplifying reference gene primers. Assay used: immunoSEQ multiplex PCR; TCRdb lists only in-frame clones, some missing. V, J and clone size are taken as reported in that table, and D and trimming were inferred from the DNA itself. Of fewer than 150,000 clones detected, approximately 85% appear once; the ten largest clones hold around 13%. In germline, CDR1 is LNHDA, CDR2 SQIVND (reference sequence). Losses at the gene ends were 8 bases for V and 3 bases for J; bases not matched to a gene: 12. CDR3 length equals 15 residues. This sequence joins TRBV19 and TRBJ2-5; 7 positions agree with TRBD1. This clonotype was sampled from a human donor in a cohort sampled during active COVID-19. What was sequenced was peripheral blood. The CDR3 sequence: CASGNRDRVKETQYF. The DNA for the CDR3 is TGTGCCAGTGGGAACCGGGACAGAGTTAAAGAGACCCAGTACTTC.